This entry lists 24 T cell receptor beta chains sequenced from one sample in a study of T cell responses to AZD1222 COVID-19 vaccine. Repertoires were generated with immunoSEQ multiplex PCR, while TCRdb's copy carries only in-frame clones and drops some. The sample records 95,000 to 150,000 clones, roughly 91% being singletons. The sequences come from peripheral blood, collected on day 0 of MenACWY control vaccination. These receptor sequences come from an adult in good health.

A single count supports this clone. The chain recombines TRBV6-5 with TRBJ1-2, with D tentatively TRBD1 (5 bases). Per the germline V gene, CDR1 is MNHEY and CDR2 is SVGAGI. V was trimmed by 3 bases and J by 7 bases, leaving 15 bases between them. CDR3 length: 14 residues. The CDR3: CASSYLQGEGGYTF. The DNA of the CDR3 is TGTGCCAGCAGTTATTTGCAGGGTGAGGGTGGCTACACCTTC.

The V call is TRBV11-2, the J call TRBJ2-5; 7 bases match TRBD1. The V gene's germline CDR1 is SGHAT and CDR2 FQNNGV. The CDR3 is 19 residues long. V gave up 3 bases and J gave up 5 bases; unmatched junction bases: 21. The CDR3 is CASSFRGLQGPRPWETQYF. CDR3 coding DNA: TGTGCCAGCAGCTTCAGGGGGTTACAGGGGCCCCGTCCCTGGGAGACCCAGTACTTC.

The rearrangement joins TRBV6-5 to TRBJ2-3; D is possibly TRBD2 (6 bases). The V end lost 0 bases, the J end lost 1 base, and 11 bases lay between the germline ends. The CDR3 loop spans 16 amino acids. CDR1 and CDR2 from the germline V gene are MNHEY and SVGAGI. CDR3 nucleotide sequence: TGTGCCAGCAGTTACTCGGGGAGGTCCGGCACAGATACGCAGTATTTT. Protein product: CASSYSGRSGTDTQYF.

The chain carries TRBV2 and TRBJ2-7; 7 bases map to TRBD2. CDR1 and CDR2 from the germline V gene are SNHLY and FYNNEI. The CDR3 runs to 15 residues. J gave up 4 bases and V 1 base, and 7 bases lay outside the gene matches. The CDR3 loop reads CASSEVRESRYEQYF. The CDR3 coding sequence is TGTGCCAGCAGTGAAGTGCGGGAGAGTAGGTACGAGCAGTACTTC.

The chain employs TRBV7-9 and TRBJ1-1; 7 bases map to TRBD1. V lost 6 bases, J lost 1 base, and 5 bases stayed unmatched. CDR3 length: 14 residues. From germline, CDR1 is SEHNR and CDR2 FQNEAQ (reference sequence). The CDR3 sequence is CASRDRAGNTEAFF. CDR3 nucleotide sequence: TGTGCCAGCAGAGACAGGGCAGGGAACACTGAAGCTTTCTTT. The entire variable domain, with the rest obtained from reference TRBV7-9 and TRBJ1-1, is as follows: DTGVSQNPRHKITKRGQNVTFRCDPISEHNRLYWYRQTLGQGPEFLTYFQNEAQLEKSRLLSDRFSAERPKGSFSTLEIQRTEQGDSAMYLCASRDRAGNTEAFFGQGTRLTVV.

This clone was found once. The sample holds other DNA sequences that translate to the same CDR3. The chain uses TRBV25-1 and TRBJ2-7; D remains unclear. The CDR3 sequence is 12 residues long. Germline V gene sequence: CDR1 MGHDK, CDR2 SYGVNS. Trimming left V 1 base short and J 4 bases short, with 5 bases between. This CDR3 is CASSELGYEQYF. The CDR3 DNA reads as TGTGCCAGCAGTGAATTAGGGTACGAGCAGTACTTC.

The V call is TRBV5-1, the J call TRBJ1-2, with TRBD1 identical over 7 bases. The CDR3 is 13 amino acids. Trimming took 5 bases from V and 4 from J; bases not matched to a gene: 5. The V gene's germline CDR1 is SGHRS and CDR2 YFSETQ. CDR3 in amino acids: CASRGTALYGYTF. The DNA of the CDR3 is TGCGCCAGCAGGGGGACAGCTCTCTATGGCTACACCTTC.

V gene TRBV2 combines with J gene TRBJ1-6; 9 bases fit TRBD1. The germline CDR1 and CDR2 sequences are SNHLY and FYNNEI. The ends lost 0 bases at V and 10 bases at J; junction bases unmatched: 7. This CDR3 has 16 residues. CDR3 in DNA: TGTGCCAGCAGTGAAGCCCCGACAGGGGGTGGCTCACCCCTCCACTTT. Its translation: CASSEAPTGGGSPLHF.

This CDR3 is CASSQDPGDQETQYF. CDR3 in DNA: TGTGCCAGCAGCCAAGATCCGGGCGACCAAGAGACCCAGTACTTC. The chain carries TRBV3-1 (or the pseudogene TRBV3-2) and TRBJ2-5; unclear D gene. The CDR3 is 15 amino acids. The V gene's germline CDR1 is LGHDT and CDR2 YNNKEL (reference sequence). Trimming cost V 0 bases and J 0 bases, with 8 bases left between them.

This chain joins TRBV5-1 and TRBJ2-5, with D perhaps TRBD2 (6 bases). Germline assignment: CDR1 SGHRS and CDR2 YFSETQ. CDR3 length: 14 amino acids. Trimming cost V 5 bases and J 4 bases, with 15 bases left between them. CDR3 bases: TGCGCCAGCAGTATAGCGGACTCGGGAGAGACCCAGTACTTC. Translating it yields CASSIADSGETQYF.

This chain links TRBV7-2 with TRBJ1-1; D is unclear. The CDR3 has 14 residues. CDR1 and CDR2 (germline): SGHTA, FQGNSA. V gave up 5 bases and J gave up 1 base, with 11 bases separating them. CDR3 nucleotide sequence: TGTGCCAGCAGCCTCCACTCGAGGAACACTGAAGCTTTCTTT. Protein sequence: CASSLHSRNTEAFF.

The rearrangement links TRBV7-9 to TRBJ2-1, with D hard to call. Germline CDR1 reads SEHNR; CDR2 reads FQNEAQ (reference sequence). V shed 3 bases and J shed 0 bases, with 9 bases lying between them. The CDR3 contains 15 residues. CDR3 nucleotide sequence: TGTGCCAGCAGCTTTGGGCAGGTCTCCTACAATGAGCAGTTCTTC. Translated, it gives CASSFGQVSYNEQFF. The entire variable domain, with the rest obtained from reference TRBV7-9 and TRBJ2-1, is as follows: DTGVSQNPRHKITKRGQNVTFRCDPISEHNRLYWYRQTLGQGPEFLTYFQNEAQLEKSRLLSDRFSAERPKGSFSTLEIQRTEQGDSAMYLCASSFGQVSYNEQFFGPGTRLTVL.

About this clone: The same CDR3 is also encoded by other DNA sequences in this sample. The V call is TRBV12-3 or TRBV12-4, the J call TRBJ2-7; possibly TRBD2 for D (6 bases). This CDR3 spans 13 amino acids. The V end lost 3 bases, the J end lost 0 bases, and 6 bases lay between the germline ends. The CDR3 is CASSFGSSYEQYF. The CDR3 DNA is TGTGCCAGCAGTTTCGGGAGCTCCTACGAGCAGTACTTC.

The chain employs TRBV5-1 and TRBJ1-1; D possibly corresponds to TRBD1 (5 bases). The CDR3 length is 15 residues. Germline CDR1 reads SGHRS; CDR2 reads YFSETQ. V was pared by 4 bases and J by 0 bases, with 13 bases between. The CDR3 nucleotides are TGCGCCAGCAGCGCAACACAGGTATTGAACACTGAAGCTTTCTTT. Residues: CASSATQVLNTEAFF.

V is TRBV6-5 and J is TRBJ2-7; D is possibly TRBD2 (7 bases). With 6 bases removed from V and 6 bases from J, the gap between germline ends came to 15 bases. From germline, CDR1 is MNHEY and CDR2 SVGAGI. CDR3 length: 13 residues. Here the CDR3 DNA reads TGTGCCAGCAGCCTGGAGGGGGGGTTCGAGCAGTACTTC. It yields the protein CASSLEGGFEQYF.

By sample fraction, this clone is medium-sized. The chain uses TRBV19 and TRBJ1-2; TRBD1 matches 9 bases. Germline V gives CDR1 LNHDA, CDR2 SQIVND (reference sequence). The CDR3 has 14 amino acids. V dropped 7 bases and J dropped 4; count of bases not matched to a gene: 7. The chain's CDR3 is CASTDGQGSYGYTF. In nucleotides, the CDR3 is TGTGCCAGTACCGACGGACAGGGGAGCTATGGCTACACCTTC.

The chain employs TRBV6-5 and TRBJ1-1, with unresolved D. Germline CDR1 reads MNHEY; CDR2 reads SVGAGI. The CDR3 sequence is 15 residues long. V lost 2 bases and J 6 bases, leaving 16 bases between the germline ends. CDR3 DNA sequence: TGTGCCAGCAGTTACGATCGAGGGTCAAATTCTGAAGCTTTCTTT. It encodes CASSYDRGSNSEAFF.

V is TRBV27 and J is TRBJ1-1, with D tentatively TRBD1 (6 bases). Germline values: CDR1 MNHEY, CDR2 SMNVEV (reference sequence). V was shortened by 8 bases and J by 0 bases, with 16 bases between the two germline ends. CDR3 length equals 15 residues. The CDR3 spells CASRDRLIMNTEAFF. CDR3 in DNA: TGTGCCAGCCGCGACAGGCTAATCATGAACACTGAAGCTTTCTTT.

This chain links TRBV10-1 with TRBJ2-1, with 8 bases identical to TRBD2. Losses at the gene ends were 2 bases for V and 7 bases for J; bases not matched to a gene: 7. CDR1 WNHNN and CDR2 SYGVQD come from the germline V gene (reference sequence). This CDR3 contains 15 residues. CDR3 DNA: TGCGCCAGCAGTGAGATCGCGGGAGGCAGAAATGAGCAGTTCTTC. Translation gives CASSEIAGGRNEQFF.

In DNA, the CDR3 is TGTGCCAGCAGCCTAGAAGCTGAGTCTGAAGCTTTCTTT. This gives the protein CASSLEAESEAFF. The V and J genes are TRBV7-9 and TRBJ1-1; no firm D call. Germline CDR1 SEHNR, CDR2 FQNEAQ (reference sequence). The CDR3 is made up of 13 amino acids. V was pared by 5 bases and J by 6 bases, with 13 bases between.

The genes are TRBV7-7 and TRBJ1-3, with 8 bases matching TRBD1. Germline V gene sequence: CDR1 SSHAT, CDR2 FNYEAQ (reference sequence). This CDR3 comprises 15 residues. The V and J ends lost 5 bases and 4 bases, in that order; junction bases with no gene match: 7. The CDR3 here is CASSPTTGDGNTIYF. The CDR3 nucleotides are TGTGCCAGCAGCCCCACGACAGGGGACGGAAACACCATATATTTT.

The gene calls are TRBV11-3 and TRBJ1-2, with TRBD1 as a possible D gene (5 bases). CDR1 is SGHNT, CDR2 YENEEA, per germline. There are 15 residues in the CDR3. Trimming left V 3 bases short and J 5 bases short, with 16 bases between. The chain's CDR3 is CASSLSGIKEYGYTF. The CDR3 nucleotides are TGTGCCAGCAGCTTGTCAGGGATTAAAGAGTATGGCTACACCTTC.

The chain links TRBV7-2 to TRBJ1-3, with D possibly matching TRBD1 (6 bases). Germline loops: CDR1 SGHTA, CDR2 FQGNSA. The length of the CDR3 is 13 residues. Trimming pared 6 bases from V and 3 bases from J, leaving 9 bases between. Written as DNA, the CDR3 is TGTGCCAGCAGTCGGACAGTTGGAAACACCATATATTTT. It encodes CASSRTVGNTIYF.

The rearrangement links TRBV6-5 to TRBJ1-2; D perhaps matches TRBD1 (6 bases). V lost 7 bases and J 4 bases, leaving 19 bases between the germline ends. The CDR3 covers 15 residues. Germline values: CDR1 MNHEY, CDR2 SVGAGI. The CDR3 DNA sequence: TGTGCCAGCACCAGGTCCGGGGGCCCCGGCTATGGCTACACCTTC. Amino acids: CASTRSGGPGYGYTF.